This is a list of T cell receptor beta chains from one sample in a study of cytomegalovirus exposure and HLA in healthy donors. Data came from immunoSEQ multiplex PCR; TCRdb stores just in-frame clones and leaves some out. The data show around 230,000 clones, about 79% seen once. Sequencing used PBMCs. The receptors here all came from a male donor in good health and CMV-seronegative. Both conserved end residues are part of each CDR3. The order of the fields is D gene, clone size, J gene, V gene, CDR3 DNA, CDR3 protein. D genes are given only for firm matches. Clone size, where shown, is once, few, many, or a class for clones that have expanded.

TRBD1,.,TRBJ1-2,TRBV7-2,TGTGCCAGCAGCTGGGGCTTAAGGACAGGCAACTACTATGGCTACACCTTC,CASSWGLRTGNYYGYTF
.,.,TRBJ1-3,TRBV19,TGTGCCAGTAGTATAGATCCGGGGAGCTCTGGAAGCACCATATATTTT,CASSIDPGSSGSTIYF
TRBD1,once,TRBJ2-2,TRBV19,TGTGCCAGTAGTGTATATCCGGGACAGGGGGCTGGCGGGGAGCTGTTTTTT,CASSVYPGQGAGGELFF
.,.,TRBJ2-5,TRBV7-2,TGTGCCAGCAGATATAGGCACCTCCGGGGGGAGACCCAGTACTTC,CASRYRHLRGETQYF
.,few,TRBJ2-1,TRBV5-1,TGCGCCAGCAGCTTGGACCCTCAGACGGGGGTCACCTACAATGAGCAGTTCTTC,CASSLDPQTGVTYNEQFF
TRBD2,.,TRBJ2-7,TRBV5-5,TGTGCCAGCAGCCCGACTAGCGGGAGAAGCCACGAGCAGTACTTC,CASSPTSGRSHEQYF
TRBD1,.,TRBJ1-2,TRBV9,TGTGCCAGCAGCACCGGACAGGGTAACTATGGCTACACCTTC,CASSTGQGNYGYTF
.,.,TRBJ2-1,TRBV19,TGTGCCAGTAGTAAACTAGTCTACAATGAGCAGTTCTTC,CASSKLVYNEQFF
.,few,TRBJ1-1,TRBV4-2,TGTGCCAGCAGCTATACAGGGGAAGCTTTCTTT,CASSYTGEAFF
TRBD1,.,TRBJ2-1,TRBV19,TGTGCCAGTAGTATAACTTGGGACAGGGGGGGGAATGAGCAGTTCTTC,CASSITWDRGGNEQFF
.,.,TRBJ1-4,TRBV7-2,TGTGCCAGCAGCTTCAGTGACAGATTCGGGGAAAAACTGTTTTTT,CASSFSDRFGEKLFF
TRBD1,.,TRBJ2-7,TRBV7-8,TGTGCCAGCAGCTTAGCGGCAGGGGGCGAAGGCGAGCAGTACTTC,CASSLAAGGEGEQYF
.,once,TRBJ2-1,TRBV9,TGTGCCAGCAGCGATAGCGGTGACAATGAGCAGTTCTTC,CASSDSGDNEQFF
.,.,TRBJ2-3,TRBV5-1,TGCGCCAGCAGTAGGGGGACGGGAAGCACAGATACGCAGTATTTT,CASSRGTGSTDTQYF
.,.,TRBJ1-4,TRBV5-4,TGTGCCAGCAGCTTGCCCCAGGCGGGGGCTAATGAAAAACTGTTTTTT,CASSLPQAGANEKLFF
TRBD1,.,TRBJ1-2,TRBV6-5,TGTGCCAGCAGTCGGGACAGGGGGTATGGCTACACCTTC,CASSRDRGYGYTF
TRBD2,few,TRBJ2-1,TRBV27,TGTGCCAGCAGGGGACTAGCGGGAGTAAGTTCCTACAATGAGCAGTTCTTC,CASRGLAGVSSYNEQFF
TRBD1,.,TRBJ2-2,TRBV6-5,TGTGCCAGCAGGCCGACAGGGACCACCGGGGAGCTGTTTTTT,CASRPTGTTGELFF
.,.,TRBJ2-7,TRBV7-9,TGTGCCAGCAGCTTAGTCCAAACAGGGCTTATCTACGAGCAGTACTTC,CASSLVQTGLIYEQYF
TRBD2,.,TRBJ2-7,TRBV5-1,TGCGCCAGCAGCTTGGGCGCGGGGGTAGAGCAGTACTTC,CASSLGAGVEQYF
.,.,TRBJ1-1,TRBV4-2,TGTGCCAGCAGCCAAGATCTCGACATCCTGAACACTGAAGCTTTCTTT,CASSQDLDILNTEAFF
TRBD2,many,TRBJ2-1,TRBV9,TGTGCCAGCAGCTCAATCGGGGGGGAGAATGAGCAGTTCTTC,CASSSIGGENEQFF
TRBD2,.,TRBJ2-7,TRBV5-1,TGCGCCAGCAGCTTGTTGGCGGGGGATTCCTACGAGCAGTACTTC,CASSLLAGDSYEQYF
.,.,TRBJ1-1,TRBV19,TGTGCCAGTAGTTCCCCGAGGGTTCACAACCTTAACACTGAAGCTTTCTTT,CASSSPRVHNLNTEAFF
.,.,TRBJ1-2,TRBV2,TGTGCCAGCAGTGAAAGGGGAACAGGTGGCTACACCTTC,CASSERGTGGYTF
TRBD1,once,TRBJ1-4,TRBV28,TGTGCCAGCAGACCGAGGACAGGGGAAGCTGAAAAACTGTTTTTT,CASRPRTGEAEKLFF
.,.,TRBJ2-5,TRBV2,TGTGCCAGCATTGCCGTAGCTAGGGGAGGTGGAGAGACCCAGTACTTC,CASIAVARGGGETQYF
.,.,TRBJ2-3,TRBV5-1,TGCGCCAGCAGCTTGGGGACAGCGATAGATACGCAGTATTTT,CASSLGTAIDTQYF
.,.,TRBJ2-5,TRBV11-2,TGTGCCAGCAGCTTAGATTTGAAGGTTTCAGGGACCCAGTACTTC,CASSLDLKVSGTQYF
.,few,TRBJ2-7,TRBV4-1,TGCGCCAGCAGCCAAGTGTCAGCGGAGAGCTCCTACGAGCAGTACTTC,CASSQVSAESSYEQYF
TRBD1,.,TRBJ2-7,TRBV6-6,TGTGCCAGCAGTCCGACAGGGTATAGTAACGAGCAGTACTTC,CASSPTGYSNEQYF
TRBD1,.,TRBJ1-1,TRBV6-1,TGTGCCAGCAGGGGGACAGTGAACACTGAAGCTTTCTTT,CASRGTVNTEAFF
TRBD2,.,TRBJ2-2,TRBV7-3,TGTGCCAGCAGCTACGGGGGGGTCACCGGGGAGCTGTTTTTT,CASSYGGVTGELFF
.,.,TRBJ1-1,TRBV5-1,TGCGCCAGCAGCTTGACGGGGTACACTGAAGCTTTCTTT,CASSLTGYTEAFF
TRBD1,.,TRBJ1-1,TRBV11-2,TGTGCCAGCAGCTTCCAAGGGGACAGGAGGAACACTGAAGCTTTCTTT,CASSFQGDRRNTEAFF
.,.,TRBJ1-1,TRBV6-5,TGTGCCAGCAGGGACCAAGAGGGCTACACTGAAGCTTTCTTT,CASRDQEGYTEAFF
.,.,TRBJ2-1,TRBV9,TGTGCCAGCAGCCCACAGGAGGGGAGAAACAATGAGCAGTTCTTC,CASSPQEGRNNEQFF
TRBD2,.,TRBJ2-1,TRBV6-5,TGTGCCAGCAGTTCTCCGAGCGGGGTCTCCTACAATGAGCAGTTCTTC,CASSSPSGVSYNEQFF
.,few,TRBJ2-7,TRBV28,TGTGCCAGCAGATCCCAGGCGGGCAGTTACGAGCAGTACTTC,CASRSQAGSYEQYF
TRBD2,.,TRBJ2-1,TRBV9,TGTGCCAGCAGCGCAAAGACTAGCGAGAGCTCCTACAATGAGCAGTTCTTC,CASSAKTSESSYNEQFF
.,.,TRBJ1-1,TRBV18,TGTGCCAGCTCACCAAAGAGCCTCACTGAAGCTTTCTTT,CASSPKSLTEAFF
TRBD1,.,TRBJ1-1,TRBV28,TGTGCCAGCAGTTTTAGCCCAGGGGGCGGGAACACTGAAGCTTTCTTT,CASSFSPGGGNTEAFF
.,.,TRBJ2-1,TRBV6-5,TGTGCCAGCACCCTTTCCAGAGGAAGGGAGGAGCAGTTCTTC,CASTLSRGREEQFF
TRBD1,.,TRBJ1-1,TRBV29-1,TGCAGCGGGTGGACAGGGGAACTCACTGAAGCTTTCTTT,CSGWTGELTEAFF
TRBD2,few,TRBJ2-7,TRBV30,TGTGCCTGGAGCCAAAGGACTAGCGGGAGGGCTGGCGTCTCCTACGAGCAGTACTTC,CAWSQRTSGRAGVSYEQYF
TRBD2,.,TRBJ2-7,TRBV10-3,TGTGCCTTCACCGGGACTAGCGGTTCCTACGAGCAGTACTTC,CAFTGTSGSYEQYF
.,.,TRBJ2-5,TRBV4-3,TGCGCCAGCAGCCAAGGCGAGGGAGAGACCCAGTACTTC,CASSQGEGETQYF
.,once,TRBJ2-1,TRBV9,TGTGCCAGCAGCACCCCCCTTAGGGGGGGGGCCCGAATATGGAATGAGCAGTTCTTC,CASSTPLRGGARIWNEQFF
TRBD1,.,TRBJ1-1,TRBV5-1,TGCGCCAGCAGCCTGTACTCCGGGACAGGGGCCATGAACACTGAAGCTTTCTTT,CASSLYSGTGAMNTEAFF
TRBD2,.,TRBJ2-7,TRBV28,TGTGCCAGCAGTTTTGTGGCGGGAGGGTACGAGCAGTACTTC,CASSFVAGGYEQYF
.,.,TRBJ2-5,TRBV6-6,TGTGCCAGCAGTTTGACGGCGGAGCAGTACTTC,CASSLTAEQYF
.,.,TRBJ1-1,TRBV5-1,TGCGCCAGCAGCTTAGCAGGGGATGGCACTGAAGCTTTCTTT,CASSLAGDGTEAFF